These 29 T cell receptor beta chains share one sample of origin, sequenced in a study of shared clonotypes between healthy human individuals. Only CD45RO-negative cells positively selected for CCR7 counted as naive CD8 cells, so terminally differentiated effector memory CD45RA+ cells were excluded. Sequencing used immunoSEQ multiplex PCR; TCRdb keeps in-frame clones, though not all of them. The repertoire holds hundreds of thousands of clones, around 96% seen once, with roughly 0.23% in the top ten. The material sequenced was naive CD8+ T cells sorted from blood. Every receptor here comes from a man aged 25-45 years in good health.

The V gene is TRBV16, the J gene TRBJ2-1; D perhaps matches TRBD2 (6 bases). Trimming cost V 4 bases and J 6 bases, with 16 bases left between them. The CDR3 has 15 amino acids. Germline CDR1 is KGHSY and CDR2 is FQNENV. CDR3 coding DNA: TGTGCCAGCAGCCCCTTTTTTGCGGGAAGCAATGAGCAGTTCTTC. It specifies CASSPFFAGSNEQFF.

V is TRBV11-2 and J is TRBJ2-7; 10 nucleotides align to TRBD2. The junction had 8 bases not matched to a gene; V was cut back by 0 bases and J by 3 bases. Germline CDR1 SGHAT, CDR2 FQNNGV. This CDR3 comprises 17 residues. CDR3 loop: CASSLDLGLAFDYEQYF. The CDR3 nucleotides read TGTGCCAGCAGCTTAGACCTGGGACTAGCGTTTGACTACGAGCAGTACTTC.

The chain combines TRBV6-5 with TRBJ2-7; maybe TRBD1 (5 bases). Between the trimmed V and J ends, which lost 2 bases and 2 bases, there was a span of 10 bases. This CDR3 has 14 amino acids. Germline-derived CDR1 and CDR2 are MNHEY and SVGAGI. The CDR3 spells CASSYDSMTYEQYF. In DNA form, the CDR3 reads TGTGCCAGCAGTTACGACAGCATGACCTACGAGCAGTACTTC.

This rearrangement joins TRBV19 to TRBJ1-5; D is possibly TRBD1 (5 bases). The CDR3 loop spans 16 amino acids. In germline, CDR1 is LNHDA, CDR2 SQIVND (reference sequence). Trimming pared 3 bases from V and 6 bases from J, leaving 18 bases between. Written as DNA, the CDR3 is TGTGCCAGTAGTATCCAGGGAAGGGTATTGAGTCAGCCCCAGCATTTT. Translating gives CASSIQGRVLSQPQHF. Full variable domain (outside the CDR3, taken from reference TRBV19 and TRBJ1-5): DGGITQSPKYLFRKEGQNVTLSCEQNLNHDAMYWYRQDPGQGLRLIYYSQIVNDFQKGDIAEGYSVSREKKESFPLTVTSAQKNPTAFYLCASSIQGRVLSQPQHFGDGTRLSIL.

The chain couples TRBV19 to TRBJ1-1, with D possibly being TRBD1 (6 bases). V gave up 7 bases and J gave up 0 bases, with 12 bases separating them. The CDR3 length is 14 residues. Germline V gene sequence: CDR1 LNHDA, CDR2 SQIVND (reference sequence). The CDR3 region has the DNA TGTGCCAGTAAATCCAGGGGCATGAACACTGAAGCTTTCTTT. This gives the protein CASKSRGMNTEAFF. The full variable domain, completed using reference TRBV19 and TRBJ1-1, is DGGITQSPKYLFRKEGQNVTLSCEQNLNHDAMYWYRQDPGQGLRLIYYSQIVNDFQKGDIAEGYSVSREKKESFPLTVTSAQKNPTAFYLCASKSRGMNTEAFFGQGTRLTVV.

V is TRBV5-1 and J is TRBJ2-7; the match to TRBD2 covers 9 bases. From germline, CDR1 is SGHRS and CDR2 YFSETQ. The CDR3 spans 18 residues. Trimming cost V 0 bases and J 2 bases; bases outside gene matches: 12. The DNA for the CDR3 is TGCGCCAGCAGCTTGGCGGGGACTAGCCGAGAGTTGGCCTACGAGCAGTACTTC. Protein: CASSLAGTSRELAYEQYF.

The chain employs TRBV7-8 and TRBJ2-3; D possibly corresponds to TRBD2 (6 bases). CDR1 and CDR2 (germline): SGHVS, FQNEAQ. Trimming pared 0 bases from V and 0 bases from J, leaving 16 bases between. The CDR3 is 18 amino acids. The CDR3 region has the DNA TGTGCCAGCAGCTTAGCAAGTTTGCGGGGTACTAGCACAGATACGCAGTATTTT. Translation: CASSLASLRGTSTDTQYF. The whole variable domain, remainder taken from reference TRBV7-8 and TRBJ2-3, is GAGVSQSPRYKVAKRGQDVALRCDPISGHVSLFWYQQALGQGPEFLTYFQNEAQLDKSGLPSDRFFAERPEGSVSTLKIQRTQQEDSAVYLCASSLASLRGTSTDTQYFGPGTRLTVL.

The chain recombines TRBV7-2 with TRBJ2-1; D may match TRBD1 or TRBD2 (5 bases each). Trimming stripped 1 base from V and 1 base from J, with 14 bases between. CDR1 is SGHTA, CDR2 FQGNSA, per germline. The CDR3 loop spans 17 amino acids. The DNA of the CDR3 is TGTGCCAGCAGCTTAGGTTTGGGGGAAGCATCCTACAATGAGCAGTTCTTC. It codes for CASSLGLGEASYNEQFF.

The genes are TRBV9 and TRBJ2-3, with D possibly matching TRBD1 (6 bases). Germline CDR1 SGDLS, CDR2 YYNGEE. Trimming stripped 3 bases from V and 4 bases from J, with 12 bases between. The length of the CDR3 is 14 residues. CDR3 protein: CASSARGVADTQYF. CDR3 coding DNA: TGTGCCAGCAGCGCCAGGGGAGTAGCAGATACGCAGTATTTT.

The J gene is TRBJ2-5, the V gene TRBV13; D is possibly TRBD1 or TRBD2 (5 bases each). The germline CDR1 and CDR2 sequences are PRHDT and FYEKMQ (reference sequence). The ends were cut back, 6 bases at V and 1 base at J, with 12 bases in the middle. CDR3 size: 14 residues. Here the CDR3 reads CASRGRSVQETQYF. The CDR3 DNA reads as TGTGCCAGCAGGGGACGCAGCGTCCAAGAGACCCAGTACTTC.

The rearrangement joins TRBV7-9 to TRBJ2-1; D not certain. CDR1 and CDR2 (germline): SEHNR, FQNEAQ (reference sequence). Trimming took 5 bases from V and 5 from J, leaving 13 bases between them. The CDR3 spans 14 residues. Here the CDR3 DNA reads TGTGCCAGCAGCCATACAACAGTTAACAATGAGCAGTTCTTC. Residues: CASSHTTVNNEQFF.

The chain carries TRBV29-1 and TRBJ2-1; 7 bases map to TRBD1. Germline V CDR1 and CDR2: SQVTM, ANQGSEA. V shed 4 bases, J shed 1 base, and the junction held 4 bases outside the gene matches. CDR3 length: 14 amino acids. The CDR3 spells CSVGGTVSYNEQFF. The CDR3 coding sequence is TGCAGCGTTGGTGGGACAGTGTCCTACAATGAGCAGTTCTTC.

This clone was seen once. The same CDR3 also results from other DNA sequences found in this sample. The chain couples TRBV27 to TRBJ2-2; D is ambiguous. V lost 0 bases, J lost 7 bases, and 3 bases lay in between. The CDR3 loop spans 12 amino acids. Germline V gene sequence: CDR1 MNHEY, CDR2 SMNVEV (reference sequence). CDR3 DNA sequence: TGTGCCAGCAGTTTATCGGGCGGGGAGCTGTTTTTT. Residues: CASSLSGGELFF.

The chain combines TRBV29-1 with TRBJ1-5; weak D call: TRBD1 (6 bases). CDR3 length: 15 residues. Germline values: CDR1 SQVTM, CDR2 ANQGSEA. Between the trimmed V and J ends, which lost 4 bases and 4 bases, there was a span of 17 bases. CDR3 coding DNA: TGCAGCGTTGTGGTACGGGACAAAGATAATCAGCCCCAGCATTTT. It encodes CSVVVRDKDNQPQHF.

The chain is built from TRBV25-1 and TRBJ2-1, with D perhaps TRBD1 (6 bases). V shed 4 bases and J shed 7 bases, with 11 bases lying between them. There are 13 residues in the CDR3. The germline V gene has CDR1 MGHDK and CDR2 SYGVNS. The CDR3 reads CASSGTAINEQFF. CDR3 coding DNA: TGTGCCAGCAGTGGGACAGCGATTAATGAGCAGTTCTTC.

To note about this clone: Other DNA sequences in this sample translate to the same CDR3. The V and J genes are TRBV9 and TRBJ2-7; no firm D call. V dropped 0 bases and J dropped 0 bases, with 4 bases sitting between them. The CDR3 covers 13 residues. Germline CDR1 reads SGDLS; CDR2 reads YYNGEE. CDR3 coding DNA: TGTGCCAGCAGCGTAGGGGGCTCCTACGAGCAGTACTTC. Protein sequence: CASSVGGSYEQYF.

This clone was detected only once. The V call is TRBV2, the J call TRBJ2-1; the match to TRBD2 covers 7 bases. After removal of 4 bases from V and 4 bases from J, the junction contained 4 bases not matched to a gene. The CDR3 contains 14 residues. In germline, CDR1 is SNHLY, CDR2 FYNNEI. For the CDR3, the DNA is TGTGCCAGCAGTGTGGCTAGCGGTTACAATGAGCAGTTCTTC. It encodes CASSVASGYNEQFF.

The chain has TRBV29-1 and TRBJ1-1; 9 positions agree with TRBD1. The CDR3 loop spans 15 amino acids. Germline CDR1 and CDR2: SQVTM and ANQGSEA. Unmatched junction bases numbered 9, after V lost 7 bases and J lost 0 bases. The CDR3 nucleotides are TGCAGCGCCACCGGGACAGGGACACTGAACACTGAAGCTTTCTTT. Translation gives CSATGTGTLNTEAFF.

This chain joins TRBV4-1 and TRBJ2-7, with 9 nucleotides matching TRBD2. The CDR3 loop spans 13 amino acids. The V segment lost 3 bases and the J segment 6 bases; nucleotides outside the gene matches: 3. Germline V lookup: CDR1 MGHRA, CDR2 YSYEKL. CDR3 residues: CASSQASGIEQYF. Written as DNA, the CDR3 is TGCGCCAGCAGCCAGGCTAGCGGGATCGAGCAGTACTTC.

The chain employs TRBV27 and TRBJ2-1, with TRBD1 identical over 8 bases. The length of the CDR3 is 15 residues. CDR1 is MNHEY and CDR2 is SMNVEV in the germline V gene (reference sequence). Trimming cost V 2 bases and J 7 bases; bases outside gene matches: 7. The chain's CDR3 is CASSLVSGGWNEQFF. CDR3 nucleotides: TGTGCCAGCAGTTTAGTGTCAGGGGGCTGGAATGAGCAGTTCTTC.

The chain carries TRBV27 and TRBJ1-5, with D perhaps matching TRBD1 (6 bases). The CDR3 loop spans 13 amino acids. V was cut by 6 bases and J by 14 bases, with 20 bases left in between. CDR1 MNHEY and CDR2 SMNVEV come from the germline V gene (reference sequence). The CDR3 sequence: CASSPVGGPKEHF. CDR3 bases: TGTGCCAGCAGCCCCGTTGGGGGGCCGAAAGAGCATTTT.

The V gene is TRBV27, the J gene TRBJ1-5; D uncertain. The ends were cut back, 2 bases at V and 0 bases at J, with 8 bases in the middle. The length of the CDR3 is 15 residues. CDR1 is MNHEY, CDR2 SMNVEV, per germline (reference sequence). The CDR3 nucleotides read TGTGCCAGCAGTTTAAGGGTGGGTAGCAATCAGCCCCAGCATTTT. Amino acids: CASSLRVGSNQPQHF.

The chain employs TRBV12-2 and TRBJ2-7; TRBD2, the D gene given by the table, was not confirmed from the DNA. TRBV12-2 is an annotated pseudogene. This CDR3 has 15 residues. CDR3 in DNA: TGTGCAAGTCGCTTAGCAGCCGCGCCGACCTACGAGCAGTACTTC. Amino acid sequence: CASRLAAAPTYEQYF.

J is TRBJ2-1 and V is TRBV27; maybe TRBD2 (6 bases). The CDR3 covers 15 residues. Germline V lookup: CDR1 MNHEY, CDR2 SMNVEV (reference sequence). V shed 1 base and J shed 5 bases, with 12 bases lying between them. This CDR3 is CASSLLGRQHNEQFF. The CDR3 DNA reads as TGTGCCAGCAGTTTATTGGGGAGGCAACACAATGAGCAGTTCTTC.

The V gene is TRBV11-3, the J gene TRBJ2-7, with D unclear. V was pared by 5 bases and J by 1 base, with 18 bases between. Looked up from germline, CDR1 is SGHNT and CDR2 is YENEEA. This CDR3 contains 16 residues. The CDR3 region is CASSPTLDPGSYEQYF. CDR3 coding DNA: TGTGCCAGCAGCCCCACCCTGGACCCCGGGTCCTACGAGCAGTACTTC.

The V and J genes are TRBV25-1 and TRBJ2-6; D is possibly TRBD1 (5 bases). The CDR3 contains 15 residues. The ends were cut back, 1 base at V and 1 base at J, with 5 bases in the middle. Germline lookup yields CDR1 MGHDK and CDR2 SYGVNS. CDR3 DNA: TGTGCCAGCAGTGAATCAGGGTCTGGGGCCAACGTCCTGACTTTC. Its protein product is CASSESGSGANVLTF.

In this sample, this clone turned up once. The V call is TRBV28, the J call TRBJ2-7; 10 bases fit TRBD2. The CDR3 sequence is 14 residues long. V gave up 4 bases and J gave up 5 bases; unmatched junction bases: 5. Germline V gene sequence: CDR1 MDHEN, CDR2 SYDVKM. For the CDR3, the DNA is TGTGCCAGCAGTTCAATAGCGGGAGGCCACGAGCAGTACTTC. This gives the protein CASSSIAGGHEQYF.

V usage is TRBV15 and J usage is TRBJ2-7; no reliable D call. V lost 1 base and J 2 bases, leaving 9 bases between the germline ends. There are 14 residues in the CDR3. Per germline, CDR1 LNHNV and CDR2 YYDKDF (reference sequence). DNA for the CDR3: TGTGCCACCAGCAGAGCGGCCGGAACCTACGAGCAGTACTTC. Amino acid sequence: CATSRAAGTYEQYF.

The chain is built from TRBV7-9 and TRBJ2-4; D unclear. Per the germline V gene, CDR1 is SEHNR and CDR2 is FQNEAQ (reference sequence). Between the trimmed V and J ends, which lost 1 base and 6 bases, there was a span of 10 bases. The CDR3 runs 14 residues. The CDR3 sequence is CASSLDRIPNIQYF. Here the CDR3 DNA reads TGTGCCAGCAGCTTAGACAGAATCCCAAACATTCAGTACTTC. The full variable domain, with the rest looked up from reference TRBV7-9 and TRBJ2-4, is DTGVSQNPRHKITKRGQNVTFRCDPISEHNRLYWYRQTLGQGPEFLTYFQNEAQLEKSRLLSDRFSAERPKGSFSTLEIQRTEQGDSAMYLCASSLDRIPNIQYFGAGTRLSVL.